These 6 T cell receptor beta chains originate from one sample sequenced in a study of regulatory T cells in long-lasting Graves disease. Indicated time point: persistent/refractory GD, antithyroid drugs over 5 years with positive TRAb. Extracted PBMC RNA gave rise to the TCR library. Library construction for TCR beta used iRepertoire HTBI primers and Arm-PCR of CDR3 regions. TCRdb called the multiplex PCR reads again in MiXCR, with one record for every CDR3 protein. The sample lists some 330,000 distinct CDR3 sequences; around 23% were seen once. Sequences were derived from peripheral blood mononuclear cells (PBMCs), sampled when the disease was refractory, from a patient treated with antithyroid drugs. Receptors originate from a woman between 40 and 50 years old with Graves disease.

There are many counts of this clonotype. J is TRBJ2-7 and V is TRBV11-2; D gene unclear. The CDR3 runs 16 residues. Germline CDR1 and CDR2: SGHAT and FQNNGV. With 1 base removed from V and 0 bases from J, the gap between germline ends came to 13 bases. The CDR3 protein is CASSLVGTGSSYEQYF. The DNA of the CDR3 is TGTGCCAGCAGCTTAGTTGGAACCGGAAGCTCCTACGAGCAGTACTTC.

A remark on this clonotype: This may be a read error, as it is one base from a much larger clone. The rearrangement uses TRBV20-1 and TRBJ2-7, with D perhaps TRBD2 (5 bases). The length of the CDR3 is 16 residues. From germline, CDR1 is DFQATT and CDR2 SNEGSKA (reference sequence). As DNA, the CDR3 is TGCAGTGCTAGAGATCTTGAGGGCCCACCCGAGGGCGAGCAGTGCTTC. Protein sequence: CSARDLEGPPEGEQCF.

This chain joins TRBV2 and TRBJ2-1; 16 bases are a match to TRBD2. V was clipped by 6 bases and J by 8 bases; unmatched bases: 10. Per germline, CDR1 SNHLY and CDR2 FYNNEI. The CDR3 sequence is 17 residues long. CDR3 sequence (DNA): TGTGCCAGCAGGGGGGGGACTAGCGGGAGGGCCTGGCATGAGCAGTTCTTC. It encodes CASRGGTSGRAWHEQFF.

The J gene is TRBJ1-1, the V gene TRBV20-1; maybe TRBD1 (5 bases). The CDR3 is made up of 17 amino acids. The V end was cut by 0 bases, the J end by 1 base, with 18 bases between. Germline V gene data show CDR1 as DFQATT and CDR2 as SNEGSKA (reference sequence). The CDR3 DNA is TGCAGTGCTAGAGACCCCCGTAGGGGCAGGGAGAACACTGAAGCTTTCTTT. Protein product: CSARDPRRGRENTEAFF.

This clonotype was seen repeatedly, ten times or more. The CDR3 region has the DNA TGTGCCAGCAGCACAGGGGAAAAACTGTTTTTT. Its protein is CASSTGEKLFF. The chain carries TRBV28 and TRBJ1-4; D might be TRBD1 (6 bases). The V gene lost 6 bases and the J gene lost 8 bases, with 7 bases spanning the gap. The CDR3 runs to 11 residues. Germline CDR1 MDHEN, CDR2 SYDVKM.

Many counts were recorded for this clonotype. The chain recombines TRBV28 with TRBJ2-3; 8 nucleotides line up with TRBD2. The ends lost 3 bases at V and 4 bases at J; junction bases unmatched: 9. Per the germline V gene, CDR1 is MDHEN and CDR2 is SYDVKM. The length of the CDR3 is 16 residues. The CDR3 DNA follows: TGTGCCAGCAGTTTCCCTCAAGCGGGAGTAGCAGATACGCAGTATTTT. This sequence encodes CASSFPQAGVADTQYF.